Listed here are 24 T cell receptor beta chains from one sample, sequenced in a study of OX40 agonist ivuxolimab in advanced cancers. Produced via immunoSEQ multiplex PCR; TCRdb's table is partial and in-frame only. The sample lists about 59,000 clones; 83% were seen once. The input for sequencing was CD4+ or CD8+ T cells sorted from blood, taken in a trial of the OX40 agonist ivuxolimab. The receptors come from an adult with an advanced solid tumor such as melanoma, head and neck, liver or kidney cancer.

The V and J genes are TRBV5-1 and TRBJ2-6, with 8 positions matching TRBD1. This CDR3 region has 17 residues. From germline, CDR1 is SGHRS and CDR2 YFSETQ. V was pared by 0 bases and J by 0 bases, with 2 bases of the junction left unmatched. Written as DNA, the CDR3 is TGCGCCAGCAGCTTGGGGGACAGGTCCTCTGGGGCCAACGTCCTGACTTTC. Its translation: CASSLGDRSSGANVLTF.

The chain couples TRBV6-6 to TRBJ1-5; D unresolved. The germline V gene encodes CDR1 MNHNY and CDR2 SVGAGI (reference sequence). The CDR3 length is 13 residues. V shed 0 bases and J shed 3 bases, with 3 bases lying between them. For the CDR3, the DNA is TGTGCCAGCAGTTACTCGCACAATCAGCCCCAGCATTTT. Protein product: CASSYSHNQPQHF.

CDR3 coding DNA: TGTGCCAGCACCCCGGCGACTAGCGGGGGGTTCCATGAGCAGTTCTTC. Residues: CASTPATSGGFHEQFF. The V and J genes are TRBV28 and TRBJ2-1; TRBD2 matches 13 bases. This CDR3 spans 16 amino acids. After removal of 7 bases from V and 8 bases from J, the junction contained 11 bases not matched to a gene. Germline V gene lookup returns CDR1 MDHEN and CDR2 SYDVKM.

The J gene is TRBJ2-3, the V gene TRBV2; 8 nucleotides match TRBD1. V was pared by 7 bases and J by 2 bases, with 5 bases of the junction left unmatched. Germline CDR1 SNHLY, CDR2 FYNNEI. CDR3 length: 14 amino acids. CDR3 region: CASKRQGYTDTQYF. DNA of the CDR3: TGTGCCAGCAAGAGACAGGGGTACACAGATACGCAGTATTTT.

The chain couples TRBV15 to TRBJ2-7; 7 bases line up with TRBD1. CDR1 is LNHNV and CDR2 is YYDKDF in the germline V gene (reference sequence). V trimming: 2 bases; J trimming: 3 bases; junction bases outside the gene matches: 13. The CDR3 runs to 17 residues. The CDR3 reads CATSRSAGGRFGYEQYF. In nucleotides, the CDR3 is TGTGCCACCAGCAGATCTGCAGGGGGTCGCTTTGGCTACGAGCAGTACTTC. The variable domain in full, with the rest retrieved from reference TRBV15 and TRBJ2-7, is DAMVIQNPRYQVTQFGKPVTLSCSQTLNHNVMYWYQQKSSQAPKLLFHYYDKDFNNEADTPDNFQSRRPNTSFCFLDIRSPGLGDTAMYLCATSRSAGGRFGYEQYFGPGTRLTVT.

The V and J genes are TRBV18 and TRBJ2-3; D unclear. The CDR3 consists of 15 residues. The germline CDR1 and CDR2 sequences are KGHSH and LQKENI. Trimming left V 1 base short and J 0 bases short, with 8 bases between. The CDR3 region is CASSPRTDSTDTQYF. CDR3 DNA: TGTGCCAGCTCACCACGTACCGACAGCACAGATACGCAGTATTTT.

In its sample, this clone was seen once. V gene TRBV18 combines with J gene TRBJ2-7; no reliable D call. CDR1 is KGHSH and CDR2 is LQKENI in the germline V gene. V lost 3 bases to trimming and J lost 3 bases, with 12 bases between them. There are 14 residues in the CDR3. The DNA for the CDR3 is TGTGCCAGCTCACCCTCGCCAATCGTCTACGAGCAGTACTTC. It encodes CASSPSPIVYEQYF.

The J gene is TRBJ2-2, the V gene TRBV6-4; D is ambiguous. From germline, CDR1 is MRHNA and CDR2 SNTAGT. This CDR3 contains 13 residues. V was trimmed by 3 bases and J by 3 bases, leaving 5 bases between them. The CDR3 region is CASSEKDTGELFF. In DNA form, the CDR3 reads TGTGCCAGCAGTGAAAAGGACACCGGGGAGCTGTTTTTT.

The rearrangement uses TRBV7-2 and TRBJ2-3; D call uncertain. The CDR3 runs 14 residues. V was shortened by 1 base and J by 6 bases, with 11 bases between the two germline ends. Germline V gene sequence: CDR1 SGHTA, CDR2 FQGNSA. The CDR3 region has the DNA TGTGCCAGCAGCTTAGGGCTCCTCCAGGATACGCAGTATTTT. Translating gives CASSLGLLQDTQYF.

V usage is TRBV5-1 and J usage is TRBJ2-1, with D hard to call. The CDR3 totals 14 residues. The germline V gene has CDR1 SGHRS and CDR2 YFSETQ. Trimming stripped 4 bases from V and 3 bases from J, with 11 bases between. CDR3 residues: CASSASTNYNEQFF. CDR3 nucleotides: TGCGCCAGCAGCGCATCAACTAACTACAATGAGCAGTTCTTC.

The CDR3 sequence is CASSRLGTGLRYEQYF. CDR3 nucleotide sequence: TGCGCCAGCAGCCGCCTAGGGACAGGCTTACGATACGAGCAGTACTTC. This sequence joins TRBV5-1 and TRBJ2-7; 8 bases map to TRBD1. V lost 4 bases and J lost 4; bases outside the gene matches: 13. CDR3 length: 16 residues. Germline CDR1 and CDR2: SGHRS and YFSETQ.

The J gene is TRBJ2-3, the V gene TRBV2, with D possibly being TRBD1 or TRBD2 (6 bases each). The germline CDR1 and CDR2 sequences are SNHLY and FYNNEI. This CDR3 comprises 15 residues. Trimming shortened V by 10 bases and J by 2 bases, and 19 bases separated the two germline ends. Written as DNA, the CDR3 is TGTGCCACGAGCCGCGAGGGGGGAGACACAGATACGCAGTATTTT. Amino acid sequence: CATSREGGDTDTQYF.

The sample holds a few counts of this clone. The V and J genes are TRBV9 and TRBJ2-2, with 9 positions matching TRBD2. This CDR3 is built from 15 residues. CDR1 and CDR2 from the germline V gene are SGDLS and YYNGEE. J was trimmed by 2 bases and V by 2 bases; bases with no gene match: 1. The CDR3 sequence is CASSVTSGNTGELFF. The CDR3 region has the DNA TGTGCCAGCAGCGTGACTAGCGGCAACACCGGGGAGCTGTTTTTT.

The CDR3: CASSIRGGELFF. The DNA for the CDR3 is TGTGCCAGTAGTATACGCGGCGGGGAGCTGTTTTTT. V gene TRBV19 combines with J gene TRBJ2-2; D unclear. The CDR3 has 12 residues. V lost 2 bases to trimming and J lost 7 bases, with 5 bases between them. CDR1 LNHDA and CDR2 SQIVND come from the germline V gene (reference sequence).

This clone was observed a few times. The rearrangement joins TRBV2 to TRBJ1-2; a possible D gene is TRBD1 (6 bases). This CDR3 has 12 residues. The germline V and J ends were trimmed by 6 bases and 7 bases, with 12 bases remaining between them. Germline CDR1 and CDR2: SNHLY and FYNNEI. CDR3 in amino acids: CASRTTGAGYTF. The CDR3 nucleotides read TGTGCCAGCAGGACGACGGGGGCTGGCTACACCTTC.

This clone was observed a few times. The genes are TRBV19 and TRBJ2-5; possible D gene TRBD1, 6 bases. CDR3 size: 15 residues. Trimming shortened V by 3 bases and J by 5 bases, and 16 bases separated the two germline ends. Looked up from germline, CDR1 is LNHDA and CDR2 is SQIVND (reference sequence). The CDR3 DNA follows: TGTGCCAGTAGTATCCAGAGGGGGAAGGGGGAGACCCAGTACTTC. Translation: CASSIQRGKGETQYF.

This clone was counted once. The chain uses TRBV2 and TRBJ2-5; TRBD1 aligns across 11 bases. The tail of the sequence fits TRBJ2-7 better, so the J call may be wrong. There are 14 residues in the CDR3. Germline CDR1 is SNHLY and CDR2 is FYNNEI. CDR3 coding DNA: TGTGCCAGCATCGCCGGGACAGGGGGGTACGAGCAGTACTTC. Translated, it gives CASIAGTGGYEQYF.

The V gene is TRBV10-3, the J gene TRBJ2-3; perhaps D is TRBD1 or TRBD2 (5 bases each). Trimming cost V 5 bases and J 0 bases, with 12 bases left between them. The V gene's germline CDR1 is ENHRY and CDR2 SYGVKD. CDR3 length equals 15 residues. The CDR3 region is CAISTSGPSTDTQYF. The CDR3 DNA is TGTGCCATCAGTACCTCGGGACCTAGCACAGATACGCAGTATTTT.

This clone was detected only a few times. V gene TRBV9 combines with J gene TRBJ2-7; D is unresolved. The germline V gene has CDR1 SGDLS and CDR2 YYNGEE. The V end was cut by 0 bases, the J end by 1 base, with 5 bases between. The CDR3 loop spans 13 amino acids. The chain's CDR3 is CASSVGVSYEQYF. The CDR3 DNA reads as TGTGCCAGCAGCGTAGGGGTTTCCTACGAGCAGTACTTC.

The chain links TRBV30 to TRBJ2-1, with no clear D. V dropped 8 bases and J dropped 0 bases, with 14 bases sitting between them. Germline loops: CDR1 GTSNPN, CDR2 SVGIG (reference sequence). The CDR3 consists of 14 residues. The CDR3 sequence: CARPEGSSYNEQFF. The CDR3 DNA sequence: TGTGCCCGACCTGAAGGAAGCTCCTACAATGAGCAGTTCTTC.

The chain joins TRBV5-1 to TRBJ1-5; TRBD1 is a possible D gene (5 bases). This CDR3 is built from 14 residues. CDR1 is SGHRS and CDR2 is YFSETQ in the germline V gene. V was pared by 4 bases and J by 4 bases, with 12 bases between. The CDR3 nucleotides read TGCGCCAGCAGCCATGGACAATGGAATCAGCCCCAGCATTTT. Its translation: CASSHGQWNQPQHF. The variable domain in full, with the rest retrieved from reference TRBV5-1 and TRBJ1-5, is KAGVTQTPRYLIKTRGQQVTLSCSPISGHRSVSWYQQTPGQGLQFLFEYFSETQRNKGNFPGRFSGRQFSNSRSEMNVSTLELGDSALYLCASSHGQWNQPQHFGDGTRLSIL.

The V gene is TRBV4-1, the J gene TRBJ2-7; TRBD2 might be the D (6 bases). The germline CDR1 and CDR2 sequences are MGHRA and YSYEKL. V was pared by 1 base and J by 2 bases, with 9 bases between. This CDR3 has 14 residues. The CDR3 sequence is CASSQAGVTYEQYF. DNA of the CDR3: TGCGCCAGCAGCCAAGCGGGGGTAACCTACGAGCAGTACTTC.

The count of this clone is one. V and J are TRBV4-1 and TRBJ2-7, with 9 nucleotides matching TRBD1. CDR3 size: 17 residues. Germline CDR1 MGHRA, CDR2 YSYEKL. Unmatched junction bases numbered 10, after V lost 4 bases and J lost 0 bases. In DNA, the CDR3 is TGCGCCAGCAGCCGAAGACAGGGGGAAGGACACTCCTACGAGCAGTACTTC. Translating it yields CASSRRQGEGHSYEQYF.

The gene calls are TRBV6-1 and TRBJ1-2, with D possibly matching TRBD1 (5 bases). The germline CDR1 and CDR2 sequences are MNHNS and SASEGT. Trimming removed 1 base at V and 4 bases at J, with 13 bases between. CDR3 length equals 15 residues. CDR3 sequence reads: CASSEVNRPIYGYTF. The CDR3 DNA reads TGTGCCAGCAGTGAAGTCAACAGGCCGATCTATGGCTACACCTTC.